This T cell receptor (beta chain) was documented in a study of shared clonotypes between healthy human individuals. The wider study: CD4 naive and CD4 memory each took three plates per donor, while CD8 naive took two and CD8 memory one. General study findings and limits: Donor clonotype sharing was expected to depend on sequencing depth.

Regarding this clone: Antigen unknown.

Donors included only healthy HIV-negative adults lacking recent acute infections or vaccinations. The repertoire was sequenced with immunoSEQ multiplex PCR; TCRdb's copy has only in-frame clones and lacks some. Of about 710,000 clones in the sample, roughly 72% were seen once. The ends were cut back, 4 bases at V and 0 bases at J, with 11 bases in the middle. The germline CDR1 and CDR2 sequences are SGHNT and YYREEE (reference sequence). The CDR3 is made up of 14 amino acids. The chain couples TRBV5-4 to TRBJ2-7; the D is unclear. This sequence originates from a woman aged 25 to 39 in good health. The sequenced sample was memory CD4+ T cells sorted from blood. Subset given: CD45RA-negative fraction. As DNA, the CDR3 is TGTGCCAGCAGCACTTACAGAAGCTCCTACGAGCAGTACTTC. Translation: CASSTYRSSYEQYF. The full variable domain, completed using reference TRBV5-4 and TRBJ2-7, is ETGVTQSPTHLIKTRGQQVTLRCSSQSGHNTVSWYQQALGQGPQFIFQYYREEENGRGNFPPRFSGLQFPNYSSELNVNALELDDSALYLCASSTYRSSYEQYFGPGTRLTVT.